The 31 T cell receptor beta chains presented below share a single source sample, sequenced in a study of beta chain features in type 1 diabetes. As every portion of the isolated RNA was reverse transcribed, the sequencing read expressed TCRB transcripts. Using immunoSEQ multiplex PCR, the repertoire was profiled, and TCRdb retains in-frame clones only, with some absent. The sample has about 240,000 clones, 11% to 15% seen once; the top ten hold roughly 0.019%. Their target antigens are unknown. The study, taken as a whole, reports: Type 1 diabetes patients had moderately but significantly shorter TCRB CDR3s in all four CD4+ subsets.

Sequenced: naive CD4+ T cells from blood. The receptors come from a young man with type 1 diabetes.

The chain has TRBV6-5 and TRBJ2-7; TRBD1 matches at 8 bases. This CDR3 comprises 15 residues. The germline V gene encodes CDR1 MNHEY and CDR2 SVGAGI. V shed 0 bases, J shed 3 bases, and the junction held 4 bases outside the gene matches. The CDR3 nucleotides read TGTGCCAGCAGTTACTCTTCAGGGGGCCTCTACGAGCAGTACTTC. Translating it yields CASSYSSGGLYEQYF.

V is TRBV4-1 and J is TRBJ1-2; no clear D gene. Per the germline V gene, CDR1 is MGHRA and CDR2 is YSYEKL. There are 14 residues in the CDR3. V lost 4 bases to trimming and J lost 2 bases, with 11 bases between them. The CDR3 reads CASSRSGPNYGYTF. CDR3 nucleotides: TGCGCCAGCAGCCGGAGCGGGCCGAACTATGGCTACACCTTC.

The chain combines TRBV11-2 with TRBJ1-1; 11 bases match TRBD1. This CDR3 spans 14 amino acids. Trimming at V came to 6 bases and at J to 5 bases, leaving 5 bases not matched to a gene. Germline CDR1 and CDR2: SGHAT and FQNNGV. CDR3 amino acids: CASRRTGGMTEAFF. In DNA form, the CDR3 reads TGTGCCAGCAGAAGGACAGGGGGCATGACTGAAGCTTTCTTT.

Regarding this clone: The same CDR3 also results from other DNA sequences found in this sample. The chain uses TRBV20-1 and TRBJ2-5, with D unclear. This CDR3 contains 11 residues. Trimming removed 3 bases at V and 1 base at J, with 3 bases between. Germline lookup yields CDR1 DFQATT and CDR2 SNEGSKA (reference sequence). The CDR3 is CSASGQETQYF. The CDR3 nucleotides are TGCAGTGCTAGCGGCCAAGAGACCCAGTACTTC.

J is TRBJ1-6 and V is TRBV9, with D unresolved. V was trimmed by 3 bases and J by 7 bases, leaving 8 bases between them. This CDR3 is built from 13 residues. The V gene's germline CDR1 is SGDLS and CDR2 YYNGEE. The DNA for the CDR3 is TGTGCCAGCAGCGGAGAAGTAAATTCACCCCTCCACTTT. Its protein is CASSGEVNSPLHF.

This clone has a handful of counts. The chain has TRBV5-6 and TRBJ1-2; 8 bases agree with TRBD1. CDR1 and CDR2 from the germline V gene are SGHDT and YYEEEE. The V segment lost 3 bases and the J segment 7 bases; nucleotides outside the gene matches: 8. This CDR3 has 14 residues. CDR3 DNA sequence: TGTGCCAGCAGCTCCGGACAGGGAAGAGGTGGCTACACCTTC. This sequence encodes CASSSGQGRGGYTF.

The gene calls are TRBV27 and TRBJ1-1; TRBD1 matches at 9 bases. V lost 4 bases, J lost 4 bases, and 1 base stayed unmatched. Germline V gives CDR1 MNHEY, CDR2 SMNVEV (reference sequence). The CDR3 consists of 13 residues. In DNA form, the CDR3 reads TGTGCCAGCAGTTCGGACAGGGGCACTGAAGCTTTCTTT. It translates to CASSSDRGTEAFF.

The CDR3 sequence is CASSQDEGSGEAFF. The CDR3, as DNA: TGTGCCAGCAGCCAAGATGAAGGATCAGGAGAAGCTTTCTTT. V gene TRBV4-2 combines with J gene TRBJ1-1; D ambiguous. Per germline, CDR1 LGHNA and CDR2 YNFKEQ. The ends were cut back, 0 bases at V and 8 bases at J, with 13 bases in the middle. The CDR3 is 14 residues long.

This clone was seen a handful of times. The chain joins TRBV7-9 to TRBJ2-2, with TRBD1 as a possible D gene (5 bases). Between the trimmed V and J ends, which lost 4 bases and 1 base, there was a span of 10 bases. CDR3 length: 15 residues. The V gene's germline CDR1 is SEHNR and CDR2 FQNEAQ (reference sequence). CDR3 bases: TGTGCCAGCAGCTACACGACAGTGAACACCGGGGAGCTGTTTTTT. This encodes CASSYTTVNTGELFF.

This chain connects TRBV5-1 to TRBJ2-7; 7 bases match TRBD2. V shed 4 bases, J shed 2 bases, and the junction held 9 bases outside the gene matches. The CDR3 contains 15 residues. Germline CDR1 and CDR2: SGHRS and YFSETQ. The chain's CDR3 is CASSRLAVGPYEQYF. CDR3 nucleotide sequence: TGCGCCAGCAGCCGACTAGCTGTAGGACCCTACGAGCAGTACTTC.

The genes are TRBV4-1 and TRBJ2-3; D gene ambiguous. From germline, CDR1 is MGHRA and CDR2 YSYEKL. V was trimmed by 4 bases and J by 2 bases, leaving 13 bases between them. CDR3 size: 15 residues. As DNA, the CDR3 is TGCGCCAGCAGCCCCCTTAGTCCCCTCACAGATACGCAGTATTTT. This encodes CASSPLSPLTDTQYF.

The chain combines TRBV10-3 with TRBJ1-2; D gene unclear. The CDR3 has 14 residues. Deletions cut 3 bases from V and 2 bases from J, with 10 bases between. Germline CDR1 and CDR2: ENHRY and SYGVKD. CDR3 sequence reads: CAISDEGVNYGYTF. In nucleotides, the CDR3 is TGTGCCATCAGTGATGAGGGCGTCAACTATGGCTACACCTTC.

This clone was recorded a few times. This chain uses TRBV5-4 with TRBJ2-4; possibly TRBD1 for D (7 bases). The CDR3 length is 16 residues. Germline CDR1 SGHNT, CDR2 YYREEE (reference sequence). Trimming took 0 bases from V and 2 from J, leaving 12 bases between them. CDR3 loop: CASSLASGGTKNIQYF. The CDR3 coding sequence is TGTGCCAGCAGCTTGGCCTCAGGGGGGACCAAAAACATTCAGTACTTC.

This clone has a handful of counts. V usage is TRBV19 and J usage is TRBJ2-1; D is unclear. The germline V and J ends were trimmed by 1 base and 0 bases, with 10 bases remaining between them. This CDR3 has 16 residues. Germline V gene sequence: CDR1 LNHDA, CDR2 SQIVND (reference sequence). The DNA for the CDR3 is TGTGCCAGTAGTATAGCACTCCGAAGCTCCTACAATGAGCAGTTCTTC. Protein: CASSIALRSSYNEQFF.

The genes are TRBV15 and TRBJ1-5; the match to TRBD1 covers 8 bases. CDR3 length equals 15 residues. Germline assignment: CDR1 LNHNV and CDR2 YYDKDF (reference sequence). The ends lost 4 bases at V and 1 base at J; junction bases unmatched: 3. CDR3 nucleotides: TGTGCCACCAGCAAGGACAGGGCGAGCAATCAGCCCCAGCATTTT. Translation gives CATSKDRASNQPQHF.

This clone was counted only a few times. The rearrangement uses TRBV29-1 and TRBJ2-2; 8 positions match TRBD1. Germline CDR1 reads SQVTM; CDR2 reads ANQGSEA. V lost 6 bases, J lost 6 bases, and 12 bases stayed unmatched. The CDR3 consists of 15 residues. CDR3 loop: CSVSRVDREAGELFF. DNA of the CDR3: TGCAGCGTCAGCCGTGTGGACAGGGAGGCCGGGGAGCTGTTTTTT.

This clone has just a few counts. The V call is TRBV30, the J call TRBJ2-7; 9 bases are shared with TRBD1. The CDR3 extends over 14 amino acids. Per germline, CDR1 GTSNPN and CDR2 SVGIG (reference sequence). Trimming cost V 4 bases and J 6 bases; bases outside gene matches: 10. For the CDR3, the DNA is TGTGCCTGGACCCGGACAGGGGTTGGCGGCGAGCAGTACTTC. Protein: CAWTRTGVGGEQYF.

The chain carries TRBV7-9 and TRBJ2-3; 7 bases agree with TRBD2. Germline CDR1 SEHNR, CDR2 FQNEAQ (reference sequence). This CDR3 contains 15 residues. Losses at the gene ends were 5 bases for V and 6 bases for J; bases not matched to a gene: 11. The CDR3 spells CASSGVAGVVDTQYF. The DNA for the CDR3 is TGTGCCAGCAGCGGGGTCGCGGGGGTAGTTGATACGCAGTATTTT.

Only a few counts were recorded for this clone. The J gene is TRBJ2-2, the V gene TRBV5-1, with 11 bases that match TRBD1. J gave up 4 bases and V 4 bases, and 3 bases lay outside the gene matches. Germline values: CDR1 SGHRS, CDR2 YFSETQ. The CDR3 extends over 15 amino acids. The CDR3 DNA follows: TGCGCCAGCAGCCGGGACAGGGGGACCACCGGGGAGCTGTTTTTT. Amino acid sequence: CASSRDRGTTGELFF.

This chain links TRBV7-8 with TRBJ1-3; D possibly corresponds to TRBD1 (5 bases). V lost 5 bases to trimming and J lost 0 bases, with 11 bases between them. The CDR3 loop spans 15 amino acids. CDR1 SGHVS and CDR2 FQNEAQ come from the germline V gene. The CDR3, as DNA: TGTGCCAGCAGCCAGGGTCTAAACTCTGGAAACACCATATATTTT. The encoded protein is CASSQGLNSGNTIYF.

This clone has just a few counts. V is TRBV5-1 and J is TRBJ2-5; 9 bases fit TRBD1. V gave up 4 bases and J gave up 5 bases; unmatched junction bases: 6. The CDR3 extends over 14 amino acids. Germline CDR1 and CDR2: SGHRS and YFSETQ. The CDR3 DNA follows: TGCGCCAGCAGCGTGGGACAGGGAGGTGAGACCCAGTACTTC. It is translated as CASSVGQGGETQYF.

This clone was counted a few times. V gene TRBV27 combines with J gene TRBJ2-3; D is unresolved. The CDR3 contains 13 residues. V lost 3 bases and J 2 bases, leaving 6 bases between the germline ends. In germline, CDR1 is MNHEY, CDR2 SMNVEV (reference sequence). The CDR3 nucleotides read TGTGCCAGCAGTTTCCTAGACACAGATACGCAGTATTTT. Amino acids: CASSFLDTDTQYF.

This clone has only a few counts. The chain employs TRBV6-5 and TRBJ1-2; no clear D. The CDR3 is made up of 13 amino acids. CDR1 is MNHEY and CDR2 is SVGAGI in the germline V gene. The V gene lost 5 bases and the J gene lost 2 bases, with 9 bases spanning the gap. The CDR3 coding sequence is TGTGCCAGCAGTACCGGGAGAAACTATGGCTACACCTTC. Protein: CASSTGRNYGYTF.

The chain employs TRBV19 and TRBJ2-3; tentatively, D is TRBD2 (5 bases). The ends were cut back, 5 bases at V and 3 bases at J, with 18 bases in the middle. Germline V gives CDR1 LNHDA, CDR2 SQIVND (reference sequence). CDR3 length: 16 amino acids. The CDR3 nucleotides read TGTGCCAGTAGTTGGACTCCGACAATGGGGACAGATACGCAGTATTTT. Amino acid sequence: CASSWTPTMGTDTQYF.

This clone was picked up a small number of times. The J gene is TRBJ2-1, the V gene TRBV18, with TRBD2 matching over 9 bases. The length of the CDR3 is 15 residues. Germline trimming cut 2 bases from V and 4 bases from J; bases unmatched to any gene: 3. The germline gives CDR1 KGHSH, CDR2 LQKENI. The CDR3 reads CASSPSSGAYNEQFF. The CDR3 DNA reads as TGTGCCAGCTCACCATCTAGCGGGGCTTACAATGAGCAGTTCTTC.

V usage is TRBV30 and J usage is TRBJ2-4; 7 nucleotides agree with TRBD2. This CDR3 is 14 amino acids long. The junction had 2 bases not matched to a gene; V was cut back by 2 bases and J by 1 base. CDR1 GTSNPN and CDR2 SVGIG come from the germline V gene (reference sequence). Here the CDR3 reads CAWSSGKAKNIQYF. The CDR3 DNA reads TGTGCCTGGAGTAGCGGGAAGGCCAAAAACATTCAGTACTTC.

This clone appeared a few times. V and J are TRBV11-2 and TRBJ2-7; TRBD2 agrees at 13 bases. With V trimmed by 3 bases and J by 0 bases, 2 bases remained unmatched. CDR3 length: 16 amino acids. Per the germline V gene, CDR1 is SGHAT and CDR2 is FQNNGV. The CDR3 DNA follows: TGTGCCAGCAGCTTCCGACTAGCGGGAGGCTCCTACGAGCAGTACTTC. Amino acids: CASSFRLAGGSYEQYF.

The chain joins TRBV11-3 to TRBJ1-2; TRBD1 is a possible D gene (6 bases). The CDR3 has 13 amino acids. Trimming removed 3 bases at V and 8 bases at J, with 13 bases between. The germline V gene encodes CDR1 SGHNT and CDR2 YENEEA. The chain's CDR3 is CASSFRGGSGYTF. CDR3 coding DNA: TGTGCCAGCAGCTTCAGGGGAGGGTCCGGCTACACCTTC.

This clone was counted only a few times. The chain joins TRBV6-5 to TRBJ2-3, with TRBD2 identical over 9 bases. From germline, CDR1 is MNHEY and CDR2 SVGAGI. The CDR3 is 15 residues long. Trimming at V came to 3 bases and at J to 6 bases, leaving 7 bases not matched to a gene. DNA of the CDR3: TGTGCCAGCAGTTATGAGCTAGCGGGATCGGATACGCAGTATTTT. It encodes CASSYELAGSDTQYF.

The chain links TRBV27 to TRBJ1-5; TRBD1 is a possible D gene (6 bases). Germline V lookup: CDR1 MNHEY, CDR2 SMNVEV (reference sequence). Trimming stripped 6 bases from V and 5 bases from J, with 17 bases between. CDR3 length equals 15 residues. The CDR3 DNA reads TGTGCCAGCAGCCGAACAGGGTTCAGCGATCAGCCCCAGCATTTT. Its translation is CASSRTGFSDQPQHF.

This chain connects TRBV19 to TRBJ2-7; D gene unclear. The CDR3 has 14 amino acids. CDR1 is LNHDA and CDR2 is SQIVND in the germline V gene (reference sequence). V was trimmed by 6 bases and J by 2 bases, leaving 14 bases between them. In DNA, the CDR3 is TGTGCCAGTAGCGCGATCGGTGAGCCCTACGAGCAGTACTTC. This gives the protein CASSAIGEPYEQYF.